One TCR beta chain is described in this entry. Germline CDR1 reads SGHAT; CDR2 reads FQDESV (reference sequence). This CDR3 has 15 residues. V lost 3 bases to trimming and J lost 5 bases, with 13 bases between them. The table came from immunoSEQ multiplex PCR; TCRdb's copy has only in-frame clones and leaves some out. The sample carries approximately 290,000 clones, more than 80% recorded once. The entry originates in a study of blood T cell repertoires in COVID-19. Participant reports of clinical history set cohort assignment. The sample taken for sequencing was PBMCs or T cells enriched from blood (not recorded which). The chain is built from TRBV11-1 and TRBJ2-2; D possibly corresponds to TRBD2 (6 bases). The receptor comes from a young woman who had recovered from COVID-19. As DNA, the CDR3 is TGTGCCAGCAGCTTTCTCGGGAGCAGAACCGGGGAGCTGTTTTTT. Encoded protein: CASSFLGSRTGELFF.